Listed below are T cell receptor beta chains from one sample, sequenced in a study of blood T cell repertoires in COVID-19. Method: immunoSEQ multiplex PCR; TCRdb's copy keeps in-frame clones and lacks some. This table holds about 40,000 clones, roughly 90% found once. The sample consisted of peripheral blood. The receptors derive from a human donor in a cohort sampled during active COVID-19. CDR3s include the opening cysteine and the closing phenylalanine or tryptophan. A D gene is named only where the DNA matches it firmly. Only some rows state a clone size, as once, few, many or a class for expanded clones.

j_call: TRBJ2-7; clone_size: NA; cdr3_length: 15; d_call: NA; v_call: TRBV28; cdr3_aa: CASSSGQWGPYEQYF; cdr3_nt: TGTGCCAGCAGTTCTGGACAGTGGGGGCCCTACGAGCAGTACTTC
j_call: TRBJ2-3; clone_size: NA; cdr3_length: 14; d_call: NA; v_call: TRBV5-1; cdr3_aa: CASSSGSNMDTQYF; cdr3_nt: TGCGCCAGCAGCTCAGGGTCTAACATGGATACGCAGTATTTT
j_call: TRBJ2-7; clone_size: NA; cdr3_length: 12; d_call: NA; v_call: TRBV6-6; cdr3_aa: CASRNYDDEQYF; cdr3_nt: TGTGCCAGCAGAAACTACGATGACGAGCAGTACTTC
j_call: TRBJ2-7; clone_size: NA; cdr3_length: 11; d_call: NA; v_call: TRBV25-1; cdr3_aa: CASSLGDEQYF; cdr3_nt: TGTGCCAGCAGTCTCGGGGACGAGCAGTACTTC
j_call: TRBJ2-1; clone_size: NA; cdr3_length: 15; d_call: NA; v_call: TRBV5-4; cdr3_aa: CASSWARGSYNEQFF; cdr3_nt: TGTGCCAGCAGTTGGGCGCGGGGCTCCTACAATGAGCAGTTCTTC
j_call: TRBJ1-2; clone_size: NA; cdr3_length: 12; d_call: TRBD1; v_call: TRBV28; cdr3_aa: CASSAVQGRYTF; cdr3_nt: TGTGCCAGCAGTGCCGTACAGGGGCGCTACACCTTC
j_call: TRBJ2-5; clone_size: NA; cdr3_length: 16; d_call: TRBD2; v_call: TRBV2; cdr3_aa: CASTELAGGRSETQYF; cdr3_nt: TGTGCCAGCACTGAACTAGCGGGGGGGCGGTCGGAGACCCAGTACTTC
j_call: TRBJ2-5; clone_size: NA; cdr3_length: 14; d_call: TRBD1; v_call: TRBV5-1; cdr3_aa: CASSLKGAGETQYF; cdr3_nt: TGCGCCAGCAGCTTGAAGGGGGCTGGGGAGACCCAGTACTTC
j_call: TRBJ2-1; clone_size: NA; cdr3_length: 16; d_call: TRBD2; v_call: TRBV5-6; cdr3_aa: CASSLETSGDYNEQFF; cdr3_nt: TGTGCCAGCAGCTTGGAAACTAGCGGGGACTACAATGAGCAGTTCTTC
j_call: TRBJ2-1; clone_size: NA; cdr3_length: 18; d_call: TRBD1; v_call: TRBV3-1/TRBV3-2; cdr3_aa: CASSQVRDRGLKFNEQFF; cdr3_nt: TGTGCCAGCAGCCAGGTCCGGGACAGGGGGCTTAAATTCAATGAGCAGTTCTTC
j_call: TRBJ2-3; clone_size: NA; cdr3_length: 13; d_call: NA; v_call: TRBV9; cdr3_aa: CASRAQGSDTQYF; cdr3_nt: TGTGCCAGCAGGGCACAGGGTTCCGATACGCAGTATTTT
j_call: TRBJ2-1; clone_size: once; cdr3_length: 13; d_call: TRBD2; v_call: TRBV12-3/TRBV12-4; cdr3_aa: CASLPSGGGEQFF; cdr3_nt: TGTGCCAGCTTACCTAGCGGGGGTGGTGAGCAGTTCTTC
j_call: TRBJ1-5; clone_size: NA; cdr3_length: 15; d_call: NA; v_call: TRBV6-1; cdr3_aa: CASSEMARTWQPQHF; cdr3_nt: TGTGCCAGCAGTGAAATGGCCAGAACCTGGCAGCCCCAGCATTTT
j_call: TRBJ2-1; clone_size: NA; cdr3_length: 13; d_call: TRBD1; v_call: TRBV7-8; cdr3_aa: CASSPQVDRAPFF; cdr3_nt: TGTGCCAGCAGCCCCCAAGTGGACAGGGCACCGTTCTTC
j_call: TRBJ2-7; clone_size: NA; cdr3_length: 15; d_call: NA; v_call: TRBV7-8; cdr3_aa: CASSIGLRGAYEQYF; cdr3_nt: TGTGCCAGCAGCATCGGGTTAAGAGGCGCCTACGAGCAGTACTTC
j_call: TRBJ2-2; clone_size: NA; cdr3_length: 16; d_call: TRBD2; v_call: TRBV27; cdr3_aa: CASSPQGGAIGGELFF; cdr3_nt: TGTGCCAGCAGTCCCCAGGGAGGGGCCATCGGCGGGGAGCTGTTTTTT
j_call: TRBJ1-6; clone_size: few; cdr3_length: 14; d_call: TRBD1; v_call: TRBV2; cdr3_aa: CASRVQGARSPLHF; cdr3_nt: TGTGCCAGCAGGGTACAGGGGGCCAGGTCACCCCTCCACTTT
j_call: TRBJ1-6; clone_size: few; cdr3_length: 18; d_call: TRBD1; v_call: TRBV5-1; cdr3_aa: CASSHDFGQGAYGSPLHF; cdr3_nt: TGCGCCAGCAGCCACGATTTTGGACAGGGGGCCTATGGTTCACCCCTCCACTTT
j_call: TRBJ2-7; clone_size: NA; cdr3_length: 13; d_call: NA; v_call: TRBV5-6; cdr3_aa: CASSFDIDYEQYF; cdr3_nt: TGTGCCAGCAGCTTTGACATTGACTACGAGCAGTACTTC
j_call: TRBJ2-3; clone_size: NA; cdr3_length: 13; d_call: NA; v_call: TRBV9; cdr3_aa: CASRAQGSDMQYF; cdr3_nt: TGTGCCAGCAGGGCACAGGGTTCCGATATGCAGTATTTT
j_call: TRBJ2-2; clone_size: few; cdr3_length: 15; d_call: NA; v_call: TRBV5-1; cdr3_aa: CASSLGGANTGELFF; cdr3_nt: TGCGCCAGCAGCTTGGGCGGGGCGAACACCGGGGAGCTGTTTTTT
j_call: TRBJ2-7; clone_size: NA; cdr3_length: 17; d_call: TRBD1; v_call: TRBV29-1; cdr3_aa: CSVEGGQGRVSRYEQYF; cdr3_nt: TGCAGCGTTGAGGGAGGACAGGGGCGTGTTAGTCGCTACGAGCAGTACTTC
j_call: TRBJ2-7; clone_size: once; cdr3_length: 13; d_call: NA; v_call: TRBV4-2; cdr3_aa: CASSQSGAYEQYF; cdr3_nt: TGTGCCAGCAGCCAATCAGGGGCCTACGAGCAGTACTTC
j_call: TRBJ1-1; clone_size: once; cdr3_length: 14; d_call: NA; v_call: TRBV19; cdr3_aa: CASSIWRGNTEAFF; cdr3_nt: TGTGCCAGTAGTATATGGAGAGGGAACACTGAAGCTTTCTTT
j_call: TRBJ2-2; clone_size: NA; cdr3_length: 17; d_call: TRBD2; v_call: TRBV7-2; cdr3_aa: CASSPAGIAGNTGELFF; cdr3_nt: TGTGCCAGCAGCCCCGCGGGGATAGCGGGAAACACCGGGGAGCTGTTTTTT
j_call: TRBJ1-1; clone_size: NA; cdr3_length: 14; d_call: TRBD1; v_call: TRBV3-1/TRBV3-2; cdr3_aa: CASSQNRGGTEAFF; cdr3_nt: TGTGCCAGCAGCCAAAACAGGGGGGGGACTGAAGCTTTCTTT
j_call: TRBJ1-1; clone_size: NA; cdr3_length: 13; d_call: TRBD1; v_call: TRBV2; cdr3_aa: CASSWGQGAEAFF; cdr3_nt: TGTGCCAGCAGTTGGGGACAGGGGGCTGAAGCTTTCTTT
j_call: TRBJ1-1; clone_size: NA; cdr3_length: 16; d_call: NA; v_call: TRBV5-1; cdr3_aa: CASSLWSAPKNTEAFF; cdr3_nt: TGCGCCAGCAGCTTATGGTCAGCGCCGAAGAACACTGAAGCTTTCTTT
j_call: TRBJ2-1; clone_size: NA; cdr3_length: 14; d_call: NA; v_call: TRBV30; cdr3_aa: CAWKGIGGGSEQFF; cdr3_nt: TGTGCCTGGAAGGGCATAGGGGGGGGCAGTGAGCAGTTCTTC
j_call: TRBJ2-7; clone_size: NA; cdr3_length: 16; d_call: NA; v_call: TRBV19; cdr3_aa: CASSISGDRTTYEQYF; cdr3_nt: TGTGCCAGTAGTATCAGCGGGGACAGGACCACCTACGAGCAGTACTTC
j_call: TRBJ1-2; clone_size: NA; cdr3_length: 14; d_call: NA; v_call: TRBV27; cdr3_aa: CASSLQGRIGGYTF; cdr3_nt: TGTGCCAGCAGTTTACAGGGGCGGATAGGTGGCTACACCTTC
j_call: TRBJ1-5; clone_size: NA; cdr3_length: 19; d_call: NA; v_call: TRBV9; cdr3_aa: CASSVRIWLSPGDHQPQHF; cdr3_nt: TGTGCCAGCAGCGTTAGGATCTGGCTATCCCCAGGGGATCATCAGCCCCAGCATTTT
j_call: TRBJ2-2; clone_size: NA; cdr3_length: 14; d_call: NA; v_call: TRBV19; cdr3_aa: CASLRGGNTGELFF; cdr3_nt: TGTGCCAGTTTAAGGGGGGGGAACACCGGGGAGCTGTTTTTT
j_call: TRBJ1-1; clone_size: NA; cdr3_length: 14; d_call: TRBD1; v_call: TRBV5-6; cdr3_aa: CASSYDRVGTEAFF; cdr3_nt: TGTGCCAGCAGTTACGACAGGGTTGGCACTGAAGCTTTCTTT
j_call: TRBJ1-5; clone_size: NA; cdr3_length: 15; d_call: TRBD1; v_call: TRBV6-6; cdr3_aa: CASSLGDSPNQPQHF; cdr3_nt: TGTGCCAGCAGTTTAGGGGACAGTCCCAATCAGCCCCAGCATTTT
j_call: TRBJ2-1; clone_size: NA; cdr3_length: 16; d_call: TRBD2; v_call: TRBV10-3; cdr3_aa: CAISATGTSRDREQFF; cdr3_nt: TGTGCCATCAGTGCAACCGGGACTAGCCGGGACCGCGAGCAGTTCTTC
j_call: TRBJ2-2; clone_size: NA; cdr3_length: 14; d_call: NA; v_call: TRBV10-3; cdr3_aa: CAISDGGRAGELFF; cdr3_nt: TGTGCCATCAGTGACGGGGGTAGGGCCGGGGAGCTGTTTTTT
j_call: TRBJ1-4; clone_size: NA; cdr3_length: 15; d_call: TRBD1; v_call: TRBV19; cdr3_aa: CASSLDREANEKLFF; cdr3_nt: TGTGCCAGTAGTCTCGACAGGGAGGCTAATGAAAAACTGTTTTTT
j_call: TRBJ2-1; clone_size: NA; cdr3_length: 13; d_call: NA; v_call: TRBV19; cdr3_aa: CASSTGTSNEQFF; cdr3_nt: TGTGCCAGTAGTACCGGGACATCCAATGAGCAGTTCTTC
j_call: TRBJ2-1; clone_size: NA; cdr3_length: 13; d_call: TRBD1; v_call: TRBV6-4; cdr3_aa: CATHPRRGRRQFF; cdr3_nt: TGTGCCACCCATCCCAGAAGGGGGCGTCGGCAGTTCTTC
j_call: TRBJ1-5; clone_size: NA; cdr3_length: 16; d_call: TRBD1; v_call: TRBV2; cdr3_aa: CASSRQGVVGNQPQHF; cdr3_nt: TGTGCCAGCAGCCGACAGGGTGTGGTTGGCAATCAGCCCCAGCATTTT
j_call: TRBJ1-6; clone_size: NA; cdr3_length: 16; d_call: NA; v_call: TRBV21-1; cdr3_aa: CASSPRLRQGEDTLHF; cdr3_nt: TGTGCCAGCAGCCCCCGACTAAGACAGGGGGAAGATACCCTCCACTTT
j_call: TRBJ2-7; clone_size: NA; cdr3_length: 14; d_call: NA; v_call: TRBV18; cdr3_aa: CASSPVDREVEQYF; cdr3_nt: TGTGCCAGCTCACCTGTCGACAGGGAGGTCGAGCAGTACTTC
j_call: TRBJ2-5; clone_size: NA; cdr3_length: 16; d_call: TRBD2; v_call: TRBV6-1; cdr3_aa: CASSVGLAGTGETQYF; cdr3_nt: TGTGCCAGCAGTGTGGGACTAGCGGGGACTGGAGAGACCCAGTACTTC